The source of this T cell receptor (beta chain) is a study of PD-1 blockade in classical Hodgkin lymphoma. The CDR3 has 15 amino acids. Germline V gene lookup returns CDR1 SGHAT and CDR2 FQNNGV. V gave up 8 bases and J gave up 2 bases, with 19 bases separating them. Study-level points and caveats: Repertoire differences lack defined causes, possibly disease activity or prior therapy.

Time point in this sample: newly diagnosed, previously untreated cHL patient sample. Negative magnetic selection isolated CD4+ T cells from thawed PBMCs. Of note for this clone: Its specificity is not known.

Sequencing used immunoSEQ multiplex PCR; TCRdb keeps in-frame clones, though not all of them. The sample has about 36,000 clones; around 89% are singletons. This sequence originates from a human donor with classical Hodgkin lymphoma. This sequence joins TRBV11-2 and TRBJ2-7, with D perhaps matching TRBD1 (6 bases). The specimen was CD4+ T cells from blood. The CDR3 sequence is CASSQADGQTYEQYF. The CDR3 DNA reads as TGTGCCAGCTCCCAGGCCGACGGACAGACCTACGAGCAGTACTTC.